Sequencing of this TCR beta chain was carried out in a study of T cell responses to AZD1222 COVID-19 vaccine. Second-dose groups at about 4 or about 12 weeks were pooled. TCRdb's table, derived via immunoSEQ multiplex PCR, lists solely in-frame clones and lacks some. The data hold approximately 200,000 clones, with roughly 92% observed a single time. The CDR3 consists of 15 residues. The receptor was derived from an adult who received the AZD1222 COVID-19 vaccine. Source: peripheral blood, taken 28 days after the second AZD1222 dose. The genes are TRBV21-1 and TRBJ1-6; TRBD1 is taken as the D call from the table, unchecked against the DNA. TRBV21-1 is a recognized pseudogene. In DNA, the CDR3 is TGTGCCAGCAGCAAAGTTTACAGGGGCATTTCACCCCTCCACTTT. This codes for CASSKVYRGISPLHF.